Shown below are 27 T cell receptor beta chains from a single sample sequenced in a study of CD8 T cells in ankylosing spondylitis. One entry per CDR3 protein results from TCRdb running MiXCR on the 5' RACE reads. The data show around 140,000 distinct CDR3 sequences, roughly 11% seen once. Input material: blood, either unsorted or a sorted T cell fraction (not recorded which). The receptors were gathered from a female donor with ankylosing spondylitis or in good health (not recorded which).

This clonotype has at least ten counts. The chain couples TRBV28 to TRBJ1-1; no clear D. Germline assignment: CDR1 MDHEN and CDR2 SYDVKM. The germline V and J ends were trimmed by 10 bases and 8 bases, with 14 bases remaining between them. This CDR3 is built from 11 residues. This chain's CDR3 is CATDGPREAFF. As DNA, the CDR3 is TGTGCCACTGACGGGCCCAGGGAAGCTTTCTTT. Full variable domain (outside the CDR3, taken from reference TRBV28 and TRBJ1-1): DVKVTQSSRYLVKRTGEKVFLECVQDMDHENMFWYRQDPGLGLRLIYFSYDVKMKEKGDIPEGYSVSREKKERFSLILESASTNQTSMYLCATDGPREAFFGQGTRLTVV.

The chain joins TRBV5-1 to TRBJ2-1; 8 bases are a match to TRBD1. Germline V gives CDR1 SGHRS, CDR2 YFSETQ. V shed 4 bases, J shed 9 bases, and the junction held 12 bases outside the gene matches. The CDR3 loop spans 15 amino acids. As DNA, the CDR3 is TGCGCCAGCAGCCTCCAGGGGGCACGTAGAGTTGAGCAGTTCTTC. Translating it yields CASSLQGARRVEQFF.

This clonotype was recorded many times. The chain uses TRBV12-3 or TRBV12-4 and TRBJ2-3; unclear D gene. With 3 bases removed from V and 8 bases from J, the gap between germline ends came to 18 bases. The CDR3 sequence is 15 residues long. The CDR3 DNA sequence: TGTGCCAGCAGTTTTACCCGGCCCCCCAGATTTACGCAGTATTTT. It is translated as CASSFTRPPRFTQYF.

This clonotype was detected many times. J is TRBJ2-5 and V is TRBV20-1; the D is unclear. The CDR3 extends over 14 amino acids. The germline V gene has CDR1 DFQATT and CDR2 SNEGSKA (reference sequence). The V gene lost 0 bases and the J gene lost 1 base, with 9 bases spanning the gap. The CDR3 DNA follows: TGCAGTGCTAGAGATAGCCGGTTCCAAGAGACCCAGTACTTC. Translating gives CSARDSRFQETQYF.

As regards this clonotype: A single base separates this from a much larger clone, so it may be a read error. In DNA, the CDR3 is TGCAGTTCAAGACAGTTCCAAGAGACCCAGTACTTC. Translating gives CSSRQFQETQYF. The chain recombines TRBV20-1 with TRBJ2-5, with D possibly TRBD1 on 5 matching bases. V was shortened by 8 bases and J by 1 base, with 11 bases between the two germline ends. This CDR3 has 12 amino acids. Germline CDR1 DFQATT, CDR2 SNEGSKA (reference sequence).

This clonotype has just one count. The rearrangement joins TRBV5-4 to TRBJ2-2, with 7 bases that match TRBD1. CDR1 is SGHNT and CDR2 is YYREEE in the germline V gene (reference sequence). The CDR3 has 15 amino acids. With 3 bases clipped from V and 5 bases from J, the junction kept 7 bases outside the gene matches. The CDR3 reads CASSSERGQTGELFF. The CDR3 DNA follows: TGTGCCAGCAGCTCTGAGAGGGGGCAAACCGGGGAGCTGTTTTTT.

This clonotype was seen repeatedly, ten times or more. The chain uses TRBV20-1 and TRBJ2-7; 8 nucleotides agree with TRBD1. Germline V CDR1 and CDR2: DFQATT, SNEGSKA (reference sequence). The CDR3 runs to 13 residues. Trimming removed 5 bases from V and 4 bases from J; junction bases left unmatched: 7. The CDR3 DNA reads TGCAGTGCTGAAGGACAGGGAGATTACGAGCAGTACTTC. It is translated as CSAEGQGDYEQYF.

The table lists this clonotype with many counts. The chain recombines TRBV7-9 with TRBJ2-7, with D tentatively TRBD2 (6 bases). Deletions cut 2 bases from V and 3 bases from J, with 11 bases between. Looked up from germline, CDR1 is SEHNR and CDR2 is FQNEAQ (reference sequence). The length of the CDR3 is 14 residues. The CDR3 reads CASSLMEGVYEQYF. In DNA form, the CDR3 reads TGTGCCAGCAGCTTAATGGAGGGAGTCTACGAGCAGTACTTC.

V gene TRBV5-4 combines with J gene TRBJ2-1; the D gene could be TRBD1 or TRBD2 (5 bases each). V lost 6 bases, J lost 10 bases, and 17 bases lay in between. The CDR3 is 13 amino acids. The germline V gene encodes CDR1 SGHNT and CDR2 YYREEE (reference sequence). CDR3 region: CASTPYMGEEQFF. The CDR3 DNA sequence: TGTGCCAGCACCCCCTATATGGGGGAGGAGCAGTTCTTC.

The chain carries TRBV4-2 and TRBJ2-1; D not certain. The ends were cut back, 0 bases at V and 7 bases at J, with 13 bases in the middle. The CDR3 consists of 15 residues. CDR1 is LGHNA, CDR2 YNFKEQ, per germline. As DNA, the CDR3 is TGTGCCAGCAGCCAAGACGGGCCCGGTCAGAATGAGCAGTTCTTC. It is translated as CASSQDGPGQNEQFF.

This clonotype has a count of ten or more. V and J are TRBV12-3 or TRBV12-4 and TRBJ2-6, with D uncertain. V was pared by 8 bases and J by 4 bases, with 6 bases between. CDR3 length: 12 amino acids. The CDR3 reads CASSLGANVLTF. In DNA, the CDR3 is TGTGCCAGCTCTTTGGGGGCCAACGTCCTGACTTTC.

This clonotype was seen many times. This chain connects TRBV12-3 or TRBV12-4 to TRBJ1-5, with unresolved D. V lost 5 bases and J lost 3, with 8 bases in between. The CDR3 is 13 amino acids. CDR3 bases: TGTGCCAGCAGTAGTGCCGCCAATCAGCCCCAGCATTTT. It specifies CASSSAANQPQHF.

This clonotype was recorded many times. This sequence joins TRBV7-9 and TRBJ2-7, with D uncertain. The CDR3 has 12 amino acids. V gave up 3 bases and J gave up 4 bases, with 7 bases separating them. Germline V gives CDR1 SEHNR, CDR2 FQNEAQ (reference sequence). The CDR3 reads CASSFGDYEQYF. In DNA form, the CDR3 reads TGTGCCAGCAGCTTTGGGGATTACGAGCAGTACTTC.

There are a few counts of this clonotype. The rearrangement joins TRBV9 to TRBJ1-2; D remains unclear. Germline V gives CDR1 SGDLS, CDR2 YYNGEE. V was clipped by 0 bases and J by 7 bases, with 13 bases between them. This CDR3 comprises 14 residues. Here the CDR3 reads CASSVDSKFSGYTF. CDR3 nucleotides: TGTGCCAGCAGCGTAGATTCTAAATTTAGTGGCTACACCTTC.

This clonotype came up many times. The V call is TRBV28, the J call TRBJ2-7, with unresolved D. V dropped 4 bases and J dropped 1 base, with 8 bases sitting between them. This CDR3 contains 13 residues. Germline V gene sequence: CDR1 MDHEN, CDR2 SYDVKM. CDR3: CASSSRPSYEQYF. In DNA, the CDR3 is TGTGCCAGCAGTTCCCGACCGTCCTACGAGCAGTACTTC.

This clonotype was seen many times. The chain couples TRBV12-3 or TRBV12-4 to TRBJ2-3, with D perhaps matching TRBD1 (5 bases). With 6 bases removed from V and 6 bases from J, the gap between germline ends came to 13 bases. This CDR3 spans 13 amino acids. Here the CDR3 DNA reads TGTGCCAGCAGACTGACAGTCCGTGATACGCAGTATTTT. It yields the protein CASRLTVRDTQYF.

This clonotype has ten or more counts. The chain links TRBV11-2 to TRBJ2-2, with D possibly TRBD1 on 6 matching bases. Deletions cut 5 bases from V and 6 bases from J, with 10 bases between. The V gene's germline CDR1 is SGHAT and CDR2 FQNNGV. The CDR3 extends over 13 amino acids. This chain's CDR3 is CASSRNRAGELFF. CDR3 in DNA: TGTGCCAGCAGCCGAAACAGGGCCGGGGAGCTGTTTTTT.

This clonotype was found many times. The chain is built from TRBV29-1 and TRBJ2-7; D possibly uses TRBD1 or TRBD2 (5 bases each). Trimming stripped 6 bases from V and 1 base from J, with 19 bases between. Germline lookup yields CDR1 SQVTM and CDR2 ANQGSEA. This CDR3 spans 15 amino acids. CDR3: CSVTGRGSGSYEQYF. The CDR3 DNA reads TGCAGCGTCACGGGACGGGGCAGCGGATCCTACGAGCAGTACTTC.

The table lists this clonotype with many counts. The chain combines TRBV27 with TRBJ2-2; D tentatively reads TRBD1 or TRBD2 (5 bases each). The CDR3 runs 16 residues. The germline V gene encodes CDR1 MNHEY and CDR2 SMNVEV (reference sequence). The germline V and J ends were trimmed by 5 bases and 2 bases, with 15 bases remaining between them. CDR3 loop: CASSLDRGPNTGELFF. CDR3 nucleotides: TGTGCCAGCAGTCTCGACCGGGGACCAAACACCGGGGAGCTGTTTTTT.

The chain links TRBV18 to TRBJ1-5; unclear D gene. V was cut by 3 bases and J by 2 bases, with 14 bases left in between. CDR1 is KGHSH and CDR2 is LQKENI in the germline V gene. The CDR3 consists of 16 residues. The CDR3 coding sequence is TGTGCCAGCTCACCGCAAGGAGGCAGCCGCAATCAGCCCCAGCATTTT. It translates to CASSPQGGSRNQPQHF. Complete variable domain (other parts from reference TRBV18 and TRBJ1-5): NAGVMQNPRHLVRRRGQEARLRCSPMKGHSHVYWYRQLPEEGLKFMVYLQKENIIDESGMPKERFSAEFPKEGPSILRIQQVVRGDSAAYFCASSPQGGSRNQPQHFGDGTRLSIL.

This clonotype was seen only a few times. A clone one base away is much larger, so this may be a read error. The chain combines TRBV3-1 with TRBJ2-1; 7 bases line up with TRBD1. The CDR3 length is 18 residues. Germline CDR1 reads LGHDT; CDR2 reads YNNKEL (reference sequence). The CDR3 region has the DNA TGTGCCAGCACCCAAGATAGGTGGCCGGGACAGATCTACAATGAGCAGTTCTTC. It encodes CASTQDRWPGQIYNEQFF.

The sample holds many counts of this clonotype. J is TRBJ2-7 and V is TRBV20-1; D call uncertain. V was shortened by 5 bases and J by 3 bases, with 8 bases between the two germline ends. Germline V gene lookup returns CDR1 DFQATT and CDR2 SNEGSKA (reference sequence). CDR3 length: 11 residues. The CDR3 sequence is CSADKRYEQYF. The DNA of the CDR3 is TGCAGTGCTGACAAGCGCTACGAGCAGTACTTC.

This clonotype came up many times. CDR3 DNA sequence: TGCGCCAGCAGCTTGGCTAGCGGACCCTACAATGAGCAGTTCTTC. This encodes CASSLASGPYNEQFF. The chain uses TRBV5-1 and TRBJ2-1; 7 positions match TRBD2. Germline lookup yields CDR1 SGHRS and CDR2 YFSETQ. This CDR3 is 15 amino acids long. The junction had 2 bases not matched to a gene; V was cut back by 0 bases and J by 2 bases.

This clonotype was detected many times. This chain links TRBV20-1 with TRBJ2-1, with 16 bases lining up with TRBD2. The CDR3 totals 16 residues. From germline, CDR1 is DFQATT and CDR2 SNEGSKA (reference sequence). J lost 2 bases, V lost 3 bases, and 1 base had no gene match. This CDR3 reads CSARGLAGGTYNEQFF. The CDR3 coding sequence is TGCAGTGCTAGGGGACTAGCGGGAGGGACCTACAATGAGCAGTTCTTC.

This clonotype was seen at least ten times. The gene calls are TRBV3-1 and TRBJ2-7; 7 bases are shared with TRBD2. Germline CDR1 LGHDT, CDR2 YNNKEL (reference sequence). CDR3 length: 13 amino acids. Germline trimming cut 10 bases from V and 4 bases from J; bases unmatched to any gene: 10. Here the CDR3 DNA reads TGTGCCACCGGGAGGACCAGAGGGTACGAGCAGTACTTC. Translation gives CATGRTRGYEQYF.

About this clonotype itself: The CDR3 ends on some other residue instead of the conserved phenylalanine or tryptophan, so this is likely a read error. This chain links TRBV28 with TRBJ2-3; D is perhaps TRBD1 (5 bases). The V end was cut by 6 bases, the J end by 5 bases, with 15 bases between. The CDR3 length is 14 residues. CDR1 and CDR2 (germline): MDHEN, SYDVKM. For the CDR3, the DNA is TGTGCCAGCAGCCCTACCAGAAGGGGAGATACGCAGTATATT. It translates to CASSPTRRGDTQYI.

There are many counts of this clonotype. This chain's CDR3 is CASTPTGGLMDYGYTF. The CDR3, as DNA: TGCGCCAGCACCCCGACAGGGGGGTTAATGGACTATGGCTACACCTTC. The chain combines TRBV4-1 with TRBJ1-2; TRBD1 agrees at 9 bases. CDR3 length equals 16 residues. With V trimmed by 7 bases and J by 3 bases, 12 bases remained unmatched. CDR1 MGHRA and CDR2 YSYEKL come from the germline V gene.